What follows is one T cell receptor (beta chain) and its context. The target antigen is unknown. V was clipped by 5 bases and J by 2 bases; unmatched bases: 9. In germline, CDR1 is LNHDA, CDR2 SQIVND (reference sequence). The CDR3 is 16 residues long. It was with 60 Vbeta and 13 Jbeta primers that the PCR ran. Libraries were prepared by immunoSEQ multiplex PCR; TCRdb keeps only in-frame clonotypes and omits some of them. This sample has roughly 120,000 clones, with less than 80% found just once. The data belong to a study of cytomegalovirus exposure and HLA in healthy donors. The study, taken as a whole, reports: Common viral pathogens seemed to be connected with several of the most significant clusters, according to a later analysis. In vitro data verified a few CMV-associated chains as specific for CMV antigens. The majority of TCR sequences were rare, yet some public TCRs appeared in many donors.

Specimen: PBMCs. The TCR was taken from a man in his forties or fifties in good health and CMV-seronegative. The J gene is TRBJ1-3, the V gene TRBV19, with 7 bases identical to TRBD1. As DNA, the CDR3 is TGTGCCAGTAGTGGGAGCCGGGACAGCGCTGGAAACACCATATATTTT. Its translation is CASSGSRDSAGNTIYF.